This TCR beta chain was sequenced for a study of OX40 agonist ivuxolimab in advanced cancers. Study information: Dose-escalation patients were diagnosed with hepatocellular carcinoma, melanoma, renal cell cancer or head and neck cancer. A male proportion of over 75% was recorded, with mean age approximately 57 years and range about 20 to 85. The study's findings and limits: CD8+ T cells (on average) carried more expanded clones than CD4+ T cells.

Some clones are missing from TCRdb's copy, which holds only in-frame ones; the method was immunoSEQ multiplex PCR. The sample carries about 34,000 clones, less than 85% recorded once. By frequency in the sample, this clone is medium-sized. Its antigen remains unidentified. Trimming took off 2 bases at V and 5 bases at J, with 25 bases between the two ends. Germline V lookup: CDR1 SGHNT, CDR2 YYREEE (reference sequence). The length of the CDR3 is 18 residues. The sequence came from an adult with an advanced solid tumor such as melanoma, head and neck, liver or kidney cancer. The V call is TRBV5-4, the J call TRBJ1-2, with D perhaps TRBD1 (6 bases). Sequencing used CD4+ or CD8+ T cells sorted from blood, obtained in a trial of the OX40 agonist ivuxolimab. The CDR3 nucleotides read TGTGCCAGCAGCTTAGTAATTTATAGGGGGGCACCAACTTATGGCTACACCTTC. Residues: CASSLVIYRGAPTYGYTF.